Here is one T cell receptor beta chain with its context. The antigen is not known. The data belong to a study of cytomegalovirus exposure and HLA in healthy donors. Looking at the study overall: The roughly 130 validation repertoires used the same platform as the 550 to 850 first-cohort repertoires (as reported by a later analysis).

Profiled with immunoSEQ multiplex PCR; TCRdb holds only in-frame clones, not every one. This sample has 220,000 or so clones, with over 65% found just once. Study results and caveats: Later, an analysis found that TCR clusters from the first cohort tended to co-occur in the 130 or so validation repertoires. The dataset shows that most TCR sequences were rare, while some public TCRs occurred in many donors. Researchers reported that a few CMV-associated chains were confirmed in vitro as CMV antigen-specific.

The TCR was taken from a woman between 18 and 29 years old in good health and CMV-seronegative. Sequencing was done on a sample of PBMCs.

CDR3 amino acids: CASSLGLTIYF. The CDR3 nucleotides read TGTGCCAGCAGCTTGGGCCTAACCATATATTTT. The gene calls are TRBV5-6 and TRBJ1-3; D is unclear. CDR1 and CDR2 (germline): SGHDT, YYEEEE. The CDR3 is 11 amino acids. The V and J ends lost 0 bases and 10 bases respectively, with 5 bases between them. Supplemented by reference TRBV5-6 and TRBJ1-3, the full variable domain reads DAGVTQSPTHLIKTRGQQVTLRCSPKSGHDTVSWYQQALGQGPQFIFQYYEEEERQRGNFPDRFSGHQFPNYSSELNVNALLLGDSALYLCASSLGLTIYFGEGSWLTVV.